The 20 T cell receptor beta chains in this list originate from one sample, sequenced in a study of regulatory T cells in long-lasting Graves disease (dated by TCRdb to the early 2020s). In light of the paper, this sample's time point label describes: newly diagnosed GD, antithyroid drugs for less than 3 months. RNA was extracted from PBMCs in TRIzol for both TCR sequencing and RNA sequencing. Receptor amplification or capture employed multiplex PCR. Sequencing instrument: Illumina HiSeq 4000. TCR beta libraries were built with iRepertoire HTBI primers and Arm-PCR amplification of CDR3 regions. TCRdb's own reprocessing of the public reads used fastp at Q25 and MiXCR and kept productive beta chains. Here each entry gathers all rows of one CDR3 protein and keeps the most common genes and DNA. The sample yields approximately 310,000 distinct CDR3 sequences; 18% were counted once. About 36% of the sample lies in the top ten.

The sample in question was peripheral blood mononuclear cells (PBMCs), obtained at new diagnosis, from a patient treated with antithyroid drugs. These receptors came from a female donor with Graves disease.

The table lists this clonotype with many counts. The chain has TRBV6-4 and TRBJ2-1, with unresolved D. This CDR3 is 14 amino acids long. Germline CDR1 MRHNA, CDR2 SNTAGT. Trimming shortened V by 2 bases and J by 2 bases, and 7 bases separated the two germline ends. CDR3 bases: TGTGCCAGCAGTGACGAGAGCACCTACAATGAGCAGTTCTTC. It yields the protein CASSDESTYNEQFF.

V gene TRBV28 combines with J gene TRBJ2-7; D may be TRBD1 or TRBD2 (6 bases each). Trimming stripped 6 bases from V and 4 bases from J, with 19 bases between. This CDR3 spans 15 amino acids. The germline V gene has CDR1 MDHEN and CDR2 SYDVKM. CDR3 sequence (DNA): TGTGCCAGCAGGCCTCCGGGGGCGTTTTTTTACGAGCAGTACTTC. Translating it yields CASRPPGAFFYEQYF.

This clonotype has at least ten counts. The J gene is TRBJ2-2, the V gene TRBV12-3 or TRBV12-4, with 7 bases identical to TRBD1. The CDR3 is 16 amino acids. V lost 6 bases, J lost 8 bases, and 15 bases stayed unmatched. CDR3: CASRTSRDRNRGELFF. The CDR3 bases are TGTGCCAGCAGAACCTCTAGGGACAGAAATAGGGGGGAGCTGTTTTTT.

This clonotype was detected ten times or more. V usage is TRBV6-2 or TRBV6-3 and J usage is TRBJ2-2, with a possible D match to TRBD2 (8 bases). The CDR3 consists of 17 residues. The V and J ends lost 5 bases and 7 bases respectively, with 23 bases between them. Germline V lookup: CDR1 MNHEY, CDR2 SVGEGT. In DNA form, the CDR3 reads TGTGCCAGCAGTCCCCGGGGGGGGACAGAGGTCCACGGGGAGCTGTTTTTT. It yields the protein CASSPRGGTEVHGELFF.

V gene TRBV12-5 combines with J gene TRBJ2-4; 7 nucleotides agree with TRBD2. The germline CDR1 and CDR2 sequences are LGHNT and FRNRAP. This CDR3 is built from 15 residues. V was pared by 3 bases and J by 0 bases, with 2 bases of the junction left unmatched. The CDR3 loop reads CASGLSGVAKNIQYF. CDR3 in DNA: TGTGCTAGTGGTTTAAGCGGGGTAGCCAAAAACATTCAGTACTTC.

The sample holds many counts of this clonotype. V gene TRBV2 combines with J gene TRBJ1-1, with D uncertain. The CDR3 has 12 amino acids. CDR1 is SNHLY, CDR2 FYNNEI, per germline. V was trimmed by 5 bases and J by 6 bases, leaving 10 bases between them. This chain's CDR3 is CASSLLAPEAFF. The CDR3 bases are TGTGCCAGCAGTTTGCTGGCCCCTGAAGCTTTCTTT.

This chain connects TRBV12-3 or TRBV12-4 to TRBJ2-1; 12 bases fit TRBD2. The CDR3 extends over 14 amino acids. With 3 bases clipped from V and 9 bases from J, the junction kept 3 bases outside the gene matches. The CDR3 DNA is TGTGCCAGCAGTTTGACTAGCGGGAGTGGTGAGCAGTTCTTC. Its translation is CASSLTSGSGEQFF.

This clonotype was found a few times. The J gene is TRBJ2-1, the V gene TRBV20-1; D possibly uses TRBD1 or TRBD2 (5 bases each). Per the germline V gene, CDR1 is DFQATT and CDR2 is SNEGSKA (reference sequence). Trimming took 0 bases from V and 10 from J, leaving 19 bases between them. CDR3 length: 15 amino acids. CDR3 nucleotide sequence: TGCAGTGCTAGAGATGCAGGGACCCCACGGGAAGAGCAGTTCTTC. This translates into CSARDAGTPREEQFF.

The genes are TRBV11-1 and TRBJ2-5, with 12 bases that match TRBD2. The CDR3 has 16 residues. The V and J ends lost 5 bases and 4 bases, in that order; junction bases with no gene match: 8. Germline CDR1 is SGHAT and CDR2 is FQDESV (reference sequence). The CDR3 region is CASSPWTSGDRETQYF. DNA for the CDR3: TGTGCCAGCAGCCCTTGGACTAGCGGGGATCGAGAGACCCAGTACTTC.

This clonotype occurred many times. The chain has TRBV3-1 and TRBJ1-1; tentatively, D is TRBD1 (6 bases). Germline lookup yields CDR1 LGHDT and CDR2 YNNKEL (reference sequence). The V gene lost 1 base and the J gene lost 0 bases, with 12 bases spanning the gap. The CDR3 is 16 residues long. The CDR3 sequence: CASSQGGGGMNTEAFF. CDR3 coding DNA: TGTGCCAGCAGCCAAGGAGGGGGAGGCATGAACACTGAAGCTTTCTTT.

This clonotype was seen at least ten times. The DNA of the CDR3 is TGTGCCAGCAGCTCCCGGGCCCTAAACACCGGGGAGCTGTTTTTT. Encoded protein: CASSSRALNTGELFF. J is TRBJ2-2 and V is TRBV11-1; D unresolved. Trimming removed 4 bases from V and 2 bases from J, with 11 bases in between. The CDR3 has 15 amino acids. CDR1 is SGHAT, CDR2 FQDESV, per germline (reference sequence).

There are many counts of this clonotype. The CDR3 sequence: CASRQGIYEQYF. The CDR3 region has the DNA TGTGCCAGCAGGCAGGGGATCTACGAGCAGTACTTC. The J gene is TRBJ2-7, the V gene TRBV6-1, with D perhaps TRBD1 (6 bases). Germline V gives CDR1 MNHNS, CDR2 SASEGT. The V end lost 6 bases, the J end lost 3 bases, and 9 bases lay between the germline ends. The CDR3 runs 12 residues.

The genes are TRBV2 and TRBJ2-7; no clear D. The germline V gene encodes CDR1 SNHLY and CDR2 FYNNEI. V gave up 8 bases and J gave up 6 bases, with 11 bases separating them. This CDR3 comprises 11 residues. The CDR3 loop reads CASSGFSEQYF. The CDR3 bases are TGTGCCAGCTCGGGCTTTTCCGAGCAGTACTTC.

This clonotype occurred many times. The chain joins TRBV7-8 to TRBJ2-5; D is tentatively TRBD1 or TRBD2 (5 bases each). Germline V gives CDR1 SGHVS, CDR2 FQNEAQ. The CDR3 is 15 amino acids. V lost 4 bases and J 9 bases, leaving 21 bases between the germline ends. The CDR3, as DNA: TGTGCCAGCAGCTACCGGGACCCCCGCAGCGCGGCCCAGTACTTC. This codes for CASSYRDPRSAAQYF.

V gene TRBV5-1 combines with J gene TRBJ2-3; 9 bases match TRBD1. V shed 4 bases and J 6 bases; nucleotides not matched to a gene: 6. The CDR3 spans 14 residues. Looked up from germline, CDR1 is SGHRS and CDR2 is YFSETQ. Here the CDR3 reads CASSGDREWDTQYF. CDR3 in DNA: TGCGCCAGCAGCGGGGACAGGGAGTGGGATACGCAGTATTTT.

This clonotype was counted ten times or more. The genes are TRBV19 and TRBJ1-1; no clear D gene. Germline CDR1 reads LNHDA; CDR2 reads SQIVND (reference sequence). The CDR3 spans 15 residues. V lost 6 bases and J lost 4, with 18 bases in between. This CDR3 reads CASSQDLLKPTEAFF. CDR3 sequence (DNA): TGTGCCAGTAGCCAGGACCTACTCAAACCCACTGAAGCTTTCTTT.

This clonotype was detected a few times. A much larger clone lies one base from this, so it may be a read error. V and J are TRBV7-8 and TRBJ2-2; 7 nucleotides align to TRBD2. Germline V gene lookup returns CDR1 SGHVS and CDR2 FQNEAQ. The CDR3 is 13 residues long. In nucleotides, the CDR3 is TGTGCCAGCAGAAGAAGCGGGACCGGGGGGCTGTTTTTT. Residues: CASRRSGTGGLFF.

The rearrangement uses TRBV20-1 and TRBJ2-7; 14 bases match TRBD2. Looked up from germline, CDR1 is DFQATT and CDR2 is SNEGSKA (reference sequence). V trimming: 0 bases; J trimming: 6 bases; junction bases outside the gene matches: 7. The CDR3 totals 16 residues. This CDR3 is CSARDPSGTSGSEQYF. In nucleotides, the CDR3 is TGCAGTGCTAGAGATCCCTCTGGGACTAGCGGGAGCGAGCAGTACTTC.

V usage is TRBV29-1 and J usage is TRBJ2-7; D is ambiguous. This CDR3 is 11 amino acids long. V was cut by 6 bases and J by 6 bases, with 12 bases left in between. CDR1 SQVTM and CDR2 ANQGSEA come from the germline V gene. The CDR3 coding sequence is TGCAGCGTGAGAACCGTGGGCGAGCAGTACTTC. Protein sequence: CSVRTVGEQYF.

This clonotype was detected a few times. V gene TRBV18 combines with J gene TRBJ2-2; D uncertain. Germline loops: CDR1 KGHSH, CDR2 LQKENI. Trimming took off 8 bases at V and 6 bases at J, with 28 bases between the two ends. CDR3 length: 18 amino acids. The DNA of the CDR3 is TGTGCCAGCACCCCTACTGGACGCAGCCCCGGTCATCCCGGGGAGCTGTTTTTT. Translating gives CASTPTGRSPGHPGELFF.